This T cell receptor (beta chain) is from a study of shared clonotypes between healthy human individuals. Overall study results and limits: Several donors shared around 5% of their naive CD4 clonotypes.

Trimming cost V 4 bases and J 3 bases, with 4 bases left between them. The CDR3 spans 12 residues. Germline CDR1 reads SGHRS; CDR2 reads YFSETQ. Clones were sequenced by immunoSEQ multiplex PCR, and TCRdb holds only the in-frame ones, with some missing. In the table there are about 230,000 clones, over 50% of which are singletons. Worth noting for this clone: What it binds is not known.

Source material: memory CD4+ T cells sorted from blood. Described subset: CD45RA-negative fraction. The V gene is TRBV5-1, the J gene TRBJ2-2; D uncertain. The sequence came from a man younger than 45 in good health. The CDR3 DNA is TGCGCCAGCAGCCGAGACACCGGGGAGCTGTTTTTT. Its translation: CASSRDTGELFF.